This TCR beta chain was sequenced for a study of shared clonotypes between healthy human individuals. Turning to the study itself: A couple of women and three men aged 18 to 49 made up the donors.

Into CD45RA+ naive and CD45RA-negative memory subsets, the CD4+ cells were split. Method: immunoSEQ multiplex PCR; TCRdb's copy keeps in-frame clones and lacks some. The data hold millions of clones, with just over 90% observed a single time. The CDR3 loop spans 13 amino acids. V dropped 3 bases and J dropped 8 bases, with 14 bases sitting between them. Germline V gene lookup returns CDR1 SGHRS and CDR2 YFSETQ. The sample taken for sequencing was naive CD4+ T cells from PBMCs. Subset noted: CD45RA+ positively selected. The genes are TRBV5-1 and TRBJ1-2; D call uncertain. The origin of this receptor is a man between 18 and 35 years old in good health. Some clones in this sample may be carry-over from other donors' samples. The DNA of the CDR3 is TGCGCCAGCAGCTCAGACCCCTTGAGCGGCTACACCTTC. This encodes CASSSDPLSGYTF.